This T cell receptor (beta chain) emerged from a study of PD-L1 blockade in urothelial cancer. Looking at the study overall: The year 2014 saw patients start atezolizumab, 1,200 mg intravenously every 3 weeks. A median of approximately 1,400 T cells was obtained from tumor samples.

Measured with immunoSEQ multiplex PCR; TCRdb has only the in-frame clones, and not every one. Found here are 35,000 or so clones, roughly 38% of them singletons; the top ten hold 8.9%. This clone was counted between two and nine times. Its target is not known. Study-level findings and limits: Tumor material consisted of one FFPE sample per patient, not collected immediately before treatment. Tumor-infiltrating T lymphocyte proportion was higher in durable-benefit patients.

The length of the CDR3 is 13 residues. This chain joins TRBV1 and TRBJ2-7; the tabulated D call, TRBD2, remains unverified against the DNA. TRBV1 is an annotated pseudogene. The sequenced sample was tumor tissue, obtained before atezolizumab (anti-PD-L1) treatment. This sequence originates from a man aged 55-75 years with urothelial cancer. Here the CDR3 reads CASSQAVGDEQYF. DNA for the CDR3: TGCGCCAGCAGCCAAGCGGTCGGGGACGAGCAGTACTTC.